This T cell receptor beta chain emerged from a study of beta chain features in type 1 diabetes. Study-wide results and limits: Using cDNA template may skew counts toward highly expressing activated cells.

V shed 10 bases and J shed 1 base, with 13 bases lying between them. The CDR3 loop spans 14 amino acids. Per germline, CDR1 LNHDA and CDR2 SQIVND (reference sequence). Expressed TCRB transcripts were sequenced after all isolated RNA was converted to cDNA. This table comes from immunoSEQ multiplex PCR, and its TCRdb copy is limited to in-frame clones, with some not included. The sample has some 150,000 clones; about 9.1% are singletons. CD45RO/CCR7/CD25/CD127/CD95/CD27 separated CD4+ naive, central memory, regulatory and stem cell-like memory cells by sorting. This clone was observed at least ten times. What it binds is not known.

Sample: central memory CD4+ T cells from blood. The rearrangement uses TRBV19 and TRBJ2-2; D perhaps matches TRBD1 (6 bases). This receptor was obtained from a woman in her forties in good health. CDR3 amino acids: CATRGTWNTGELFF. DNA of the CDR3: TGTGCCACCCGAGGGACATGGAACACCGGGGAGCTGTTTTTT.